Below, 5 T cell receptor beta chains from the same sample are listed, as sequenced in a study of CD8+CD57+ T cells in acquired aplastic anemia. All patients picked for sequencing had shown, by flow cytometry, an expansion of CD8+CD57+ cells. TCR beta VDJ combinations and CDR3 sequences were profiled from genomic DNA. A single record per CDR3 protein comes from TCRdb applying MiXCR to the reads. Here the sample spans 310,000 or so distinct CDR3 sequences, 50% to 65% being singletons. The sequencing sample was made of sorted CD4+, CD8+, or CD8+CD57+ T cells (not recorded which) from PBMCs. Source of these receptors: a human donor with aplastic anemia.

The chain employs TRBV7-9 and TRBJ2-5; TRBD1 agrees at 8 bases. This CDR3 is 14 amino acids long. The V gene's germline CDR1 is SEHNR and CDR2 FQNEAQ (reference sequence). The J segment lost 4 bases and the V segment lost 5 bases, leaving 6 bases of the junction unmatched. Here the CDR3 reads CASSKTGEAETQYF. CDR3 coding DNA: TGTGCCAGCAGCAAGACAGGGGAGGCAGAGACCCAGTACTTC.

V and J are TRBV7-2 and TRBJ1-2; D is perhaps TRBD1 (6 bases). The CDR3 extends over 14 amino acids. The germline V gene encodes CDR1 SGHTA and CDR2 FQGNSA. V lost 5 bases to trimming and J lost 5 bases, with 15 bases between them. In DNA form, the CDR3 reads TGTGCCAGCAGCCGATACAGGGCAAGTTATGGCTACACCTTC. It encodes CASSRYRASYGYTF.

This clonotype was observed at least ten times. DNA of the CDR3: TGTGCCAGCAGTGTGACATCGAACACTGAAGCTTTCTTT. This translates into CASSVTSNTEAFF. The chain is built from TRBV6-1 and TRBJ1-1; no clear D. Trimming stripped 4 bases from V and 1 base from J, with 7 bases between. CDR1 and CDR2 from the germline V gene are MNHNS and SASEGT. This CDR3 is built from 13 residues.

This chain joins TRBV2 and TRBJ2-3; TRBD1 aligns across 8 bases. The CDR3 contains 13 residues. Germline V gene sequence: CDR1 SNHLY, CDR2 FYNNEI. Unmatched junction bases numbered 6, after V lost 7 bases and J lost 6 bases. The CDR3 DNA reads as TGTGCCAGCACGGCAGGGGGCAGGGATACGCAGTATTTT. It specifies CASTAGGRDTQYF.

On this clonotype: With a much larger clone just one base away, this may be a read error. The gene calls are TRBV6-4 and TRBJ2-5, with D perhaps matching TRBD1 (6 bases). Trimming left V 4 bases short and J 11 bases short, with 23 bases between. CDR3 length equals 15 residues. Germline loops: CDR1 MRHNA, CDR2 SNTAGT. The CDR3 spells CASSGGWTVFNEQYF. CDR3 DNA: TGTGCCAGCAGTGGGGGTTGGACAGTCTTCAATGAGCAGTACTTC.